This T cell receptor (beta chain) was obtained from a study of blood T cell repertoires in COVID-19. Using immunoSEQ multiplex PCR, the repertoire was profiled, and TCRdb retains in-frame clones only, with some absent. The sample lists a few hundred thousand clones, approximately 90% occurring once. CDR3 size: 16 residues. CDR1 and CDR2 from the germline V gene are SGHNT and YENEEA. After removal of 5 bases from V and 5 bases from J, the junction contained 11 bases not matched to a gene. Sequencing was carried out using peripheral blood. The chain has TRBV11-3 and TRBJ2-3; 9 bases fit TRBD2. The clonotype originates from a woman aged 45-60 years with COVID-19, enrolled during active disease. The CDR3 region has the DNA TGTGCCAGCAGCAGTAATAGCGGGGGAGACATAGATACGCAGTATTTT. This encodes CASSSNSGGDIDTQYF.